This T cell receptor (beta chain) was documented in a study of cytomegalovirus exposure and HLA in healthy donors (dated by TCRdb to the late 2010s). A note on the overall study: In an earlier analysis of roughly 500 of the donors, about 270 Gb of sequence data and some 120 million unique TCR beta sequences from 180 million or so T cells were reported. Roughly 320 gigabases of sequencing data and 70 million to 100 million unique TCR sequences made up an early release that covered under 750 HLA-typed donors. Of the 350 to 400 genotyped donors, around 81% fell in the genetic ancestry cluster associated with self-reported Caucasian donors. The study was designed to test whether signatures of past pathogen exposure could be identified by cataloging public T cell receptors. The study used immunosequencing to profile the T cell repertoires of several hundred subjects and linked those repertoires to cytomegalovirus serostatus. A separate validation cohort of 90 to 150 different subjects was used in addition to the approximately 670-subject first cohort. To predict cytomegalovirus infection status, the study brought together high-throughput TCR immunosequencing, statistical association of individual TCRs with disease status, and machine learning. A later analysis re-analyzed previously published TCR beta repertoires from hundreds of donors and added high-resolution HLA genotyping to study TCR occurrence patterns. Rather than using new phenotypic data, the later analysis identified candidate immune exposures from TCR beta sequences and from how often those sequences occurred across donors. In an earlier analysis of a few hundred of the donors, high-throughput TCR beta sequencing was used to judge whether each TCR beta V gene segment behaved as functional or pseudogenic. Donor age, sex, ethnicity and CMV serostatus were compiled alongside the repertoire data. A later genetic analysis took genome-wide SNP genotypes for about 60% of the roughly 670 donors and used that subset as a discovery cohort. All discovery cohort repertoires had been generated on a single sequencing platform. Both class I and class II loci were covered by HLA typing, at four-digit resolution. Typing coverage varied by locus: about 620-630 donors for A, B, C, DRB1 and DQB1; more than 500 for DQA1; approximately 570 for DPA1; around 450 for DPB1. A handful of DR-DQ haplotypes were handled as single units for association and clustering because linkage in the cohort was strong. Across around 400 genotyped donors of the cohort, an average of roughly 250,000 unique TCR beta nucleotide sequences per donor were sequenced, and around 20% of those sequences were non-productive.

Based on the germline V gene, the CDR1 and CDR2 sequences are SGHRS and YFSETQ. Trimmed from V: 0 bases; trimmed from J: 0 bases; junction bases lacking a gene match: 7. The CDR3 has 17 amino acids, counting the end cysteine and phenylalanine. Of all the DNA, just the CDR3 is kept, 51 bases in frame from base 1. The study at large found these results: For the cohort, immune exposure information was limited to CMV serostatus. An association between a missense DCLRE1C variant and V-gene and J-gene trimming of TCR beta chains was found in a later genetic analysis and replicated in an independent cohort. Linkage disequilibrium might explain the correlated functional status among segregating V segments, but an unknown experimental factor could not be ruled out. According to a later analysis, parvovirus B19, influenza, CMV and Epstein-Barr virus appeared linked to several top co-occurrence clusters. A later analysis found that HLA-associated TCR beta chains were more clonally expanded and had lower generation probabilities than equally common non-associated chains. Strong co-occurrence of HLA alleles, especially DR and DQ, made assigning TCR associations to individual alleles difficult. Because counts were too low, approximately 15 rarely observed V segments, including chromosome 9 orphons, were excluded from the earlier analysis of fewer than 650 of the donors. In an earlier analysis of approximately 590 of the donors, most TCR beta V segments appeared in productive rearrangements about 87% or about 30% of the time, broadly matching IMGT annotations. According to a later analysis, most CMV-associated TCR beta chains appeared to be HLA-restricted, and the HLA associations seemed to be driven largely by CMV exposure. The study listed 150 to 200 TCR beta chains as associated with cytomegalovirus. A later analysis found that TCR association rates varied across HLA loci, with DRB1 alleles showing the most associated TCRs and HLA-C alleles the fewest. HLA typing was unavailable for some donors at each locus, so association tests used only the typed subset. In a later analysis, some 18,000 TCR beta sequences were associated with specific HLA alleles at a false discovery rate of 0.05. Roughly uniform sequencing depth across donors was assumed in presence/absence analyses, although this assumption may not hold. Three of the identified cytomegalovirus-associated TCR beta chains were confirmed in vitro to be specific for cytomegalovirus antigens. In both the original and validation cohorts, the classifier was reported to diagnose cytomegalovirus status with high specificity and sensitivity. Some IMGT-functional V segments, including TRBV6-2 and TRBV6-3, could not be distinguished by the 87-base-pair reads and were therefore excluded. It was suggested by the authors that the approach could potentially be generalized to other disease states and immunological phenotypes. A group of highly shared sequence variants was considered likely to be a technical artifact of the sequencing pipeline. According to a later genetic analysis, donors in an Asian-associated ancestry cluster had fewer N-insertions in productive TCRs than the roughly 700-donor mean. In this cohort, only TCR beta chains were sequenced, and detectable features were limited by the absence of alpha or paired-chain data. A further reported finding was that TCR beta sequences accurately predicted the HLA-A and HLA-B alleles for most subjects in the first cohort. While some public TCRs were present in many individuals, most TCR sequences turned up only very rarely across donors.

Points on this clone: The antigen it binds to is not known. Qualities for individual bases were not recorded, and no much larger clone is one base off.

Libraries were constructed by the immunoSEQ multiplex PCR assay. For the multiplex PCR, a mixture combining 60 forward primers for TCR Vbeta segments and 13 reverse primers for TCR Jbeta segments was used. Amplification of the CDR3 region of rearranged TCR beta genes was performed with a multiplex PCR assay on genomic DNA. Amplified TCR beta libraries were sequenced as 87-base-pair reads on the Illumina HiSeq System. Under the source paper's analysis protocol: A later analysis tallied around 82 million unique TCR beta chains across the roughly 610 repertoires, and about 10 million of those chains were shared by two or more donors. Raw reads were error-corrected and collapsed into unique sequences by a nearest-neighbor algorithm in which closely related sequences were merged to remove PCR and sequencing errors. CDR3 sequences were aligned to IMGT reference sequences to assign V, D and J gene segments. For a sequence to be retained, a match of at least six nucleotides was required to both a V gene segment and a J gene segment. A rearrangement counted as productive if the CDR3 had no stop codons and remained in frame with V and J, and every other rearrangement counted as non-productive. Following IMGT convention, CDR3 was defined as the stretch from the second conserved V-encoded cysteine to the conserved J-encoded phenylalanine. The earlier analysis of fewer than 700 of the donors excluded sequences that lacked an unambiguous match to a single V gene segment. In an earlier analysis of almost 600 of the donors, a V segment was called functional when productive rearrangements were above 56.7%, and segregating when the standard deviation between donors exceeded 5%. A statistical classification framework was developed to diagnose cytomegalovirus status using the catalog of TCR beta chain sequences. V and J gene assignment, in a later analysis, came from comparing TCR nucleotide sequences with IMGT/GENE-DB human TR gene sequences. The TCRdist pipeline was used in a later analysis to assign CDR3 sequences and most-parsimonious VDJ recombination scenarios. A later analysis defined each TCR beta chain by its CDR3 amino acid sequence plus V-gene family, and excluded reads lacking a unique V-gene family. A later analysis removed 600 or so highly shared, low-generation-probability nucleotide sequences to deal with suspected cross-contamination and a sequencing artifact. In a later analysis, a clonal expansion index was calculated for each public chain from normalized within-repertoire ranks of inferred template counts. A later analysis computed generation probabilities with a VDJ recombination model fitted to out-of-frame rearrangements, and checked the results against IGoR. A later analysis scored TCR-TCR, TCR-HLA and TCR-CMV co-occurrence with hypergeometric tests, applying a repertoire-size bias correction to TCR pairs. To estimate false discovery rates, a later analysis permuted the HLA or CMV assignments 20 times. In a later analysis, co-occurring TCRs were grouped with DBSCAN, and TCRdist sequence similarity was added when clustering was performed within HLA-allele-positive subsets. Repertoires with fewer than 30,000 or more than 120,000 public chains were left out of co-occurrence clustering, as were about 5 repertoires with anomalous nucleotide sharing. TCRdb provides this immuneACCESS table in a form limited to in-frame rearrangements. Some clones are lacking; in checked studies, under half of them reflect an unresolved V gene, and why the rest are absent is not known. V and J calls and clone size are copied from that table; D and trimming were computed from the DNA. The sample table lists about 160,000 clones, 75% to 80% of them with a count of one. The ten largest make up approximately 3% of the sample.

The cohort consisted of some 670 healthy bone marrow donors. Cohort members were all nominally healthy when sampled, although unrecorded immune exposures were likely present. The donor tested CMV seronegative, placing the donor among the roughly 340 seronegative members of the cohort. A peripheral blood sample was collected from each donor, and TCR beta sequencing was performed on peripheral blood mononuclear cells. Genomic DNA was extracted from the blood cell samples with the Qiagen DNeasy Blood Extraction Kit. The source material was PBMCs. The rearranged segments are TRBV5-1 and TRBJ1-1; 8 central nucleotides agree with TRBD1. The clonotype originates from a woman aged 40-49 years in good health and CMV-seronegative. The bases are TGCGCCAGCAGCTTGGCGGCAGGGGGCCCGATGAACACTGAAGCTTTCTTT. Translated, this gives CASSLAAGGPMNTEAFF. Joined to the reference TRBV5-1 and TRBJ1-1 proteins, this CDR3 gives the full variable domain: KAGVTQTPRYLIKTRGQQVTLSCSPISGHRSVSWYQQTPGQGLQFLFEYFSETQRNKGNFPGRFSGRQFSNSRSEMNVSTLELGDSALYLCASSLAAGGPMNTEAFFGQGTRLTVV.